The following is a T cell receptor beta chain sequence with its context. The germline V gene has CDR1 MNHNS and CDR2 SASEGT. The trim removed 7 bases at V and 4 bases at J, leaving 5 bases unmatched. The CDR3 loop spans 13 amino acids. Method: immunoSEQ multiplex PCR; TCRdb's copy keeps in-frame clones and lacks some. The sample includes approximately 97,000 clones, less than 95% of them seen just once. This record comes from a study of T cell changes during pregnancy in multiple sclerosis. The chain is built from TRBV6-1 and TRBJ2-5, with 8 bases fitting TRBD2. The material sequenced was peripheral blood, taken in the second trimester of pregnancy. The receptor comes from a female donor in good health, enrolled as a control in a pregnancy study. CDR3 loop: CASIGTRRETQYF. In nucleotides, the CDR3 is TGTGCCAGCATCGGGACTAGGAGAGAGACCCAGTACTTC.